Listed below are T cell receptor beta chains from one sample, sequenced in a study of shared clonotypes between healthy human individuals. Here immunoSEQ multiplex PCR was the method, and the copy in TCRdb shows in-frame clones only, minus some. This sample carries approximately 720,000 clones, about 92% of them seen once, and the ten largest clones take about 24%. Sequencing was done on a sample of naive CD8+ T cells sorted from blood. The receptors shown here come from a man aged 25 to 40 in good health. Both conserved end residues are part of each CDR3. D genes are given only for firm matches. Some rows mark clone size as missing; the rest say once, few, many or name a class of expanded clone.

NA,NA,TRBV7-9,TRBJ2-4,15,TGTGCCAGCAGCTTTTGGGCTCGGAAGGAGGACATTCAGTACTTC,CASSFWARKEDIQYF
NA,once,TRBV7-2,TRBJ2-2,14,TGTGCCAGCAGCTTAGTGGGGCCGACCGGGGAGCTGTTTTTT,CASSLVGPTGELFF
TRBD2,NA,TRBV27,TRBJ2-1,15,TGTGCCAGCGGCCACCCTGGACTAGCGGGCCGGGAGCAGTTCTTC,CASGHPGLAGREQFF
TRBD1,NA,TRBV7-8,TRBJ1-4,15,TGTGCCAGCAGCTTGGACAGGGCAACTAATGAAAAACTGTTTTTT,CASSLDRATNEKLFF
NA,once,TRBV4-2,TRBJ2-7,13,TGTGCCAGCAGCCAAGAGGAGAACTACGAGCAGTACTTC,CASSQEENYEQYF
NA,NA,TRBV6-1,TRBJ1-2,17,TGTGCCAGCAGTGAACGGCAGGGGAGATATAATTGGGGTGGCTACACCTTC,CASSERQGRYNWGGYTF
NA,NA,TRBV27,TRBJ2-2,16,TGTGCCAGCAACGACAACCCAAATTTTGTCCCCGGGGAGCTGTTTTTT,CASNDNPNFVPGELFF
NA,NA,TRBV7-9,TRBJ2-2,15,TGTGCCAGCAGCTTAGGAGGGAGCAGAACCGGGGAGCTGTTTTTT,CASSLGGSRTGELFF
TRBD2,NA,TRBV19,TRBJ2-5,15,TGTGCCAGTAGAAGCGGACTAGCGGGAGTAGAGACCCAGTACTTC,CASRSGLAGVETQYF
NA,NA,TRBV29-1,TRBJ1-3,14,TGCAGCGTCGGGGGTGGCTCCTCTGGAAACACCATATATTTT,CSVGGGSSGNTIYF
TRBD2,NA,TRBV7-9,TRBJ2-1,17,TGTGCCAGCAGTACGAACCCCGGGGGGTTAGGGTACAATGAGCAGTTCTTC,CASSTNPGGLGYNEQFF
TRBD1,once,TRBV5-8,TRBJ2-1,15,TGTGCCAGCAGCTTGATCACAGGGGTTATAAATGAGCAGTTCTTC,CASSLITGVINEQFF
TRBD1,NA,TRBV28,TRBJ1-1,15,TGTGCCAGCAGCCGCCTGGGACAGGGGAACACTGAAGCTTTCTTT,CASSRLGQGNTEAFF
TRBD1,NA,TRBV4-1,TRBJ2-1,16,TGCGCCAGCAGCCAGGCTACAGGGGCCTCCTACAATGAGCAGTTCTTC,CASSQATGASYNEQFF
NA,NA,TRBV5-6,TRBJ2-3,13,TGTGCCAGCAGCCCTGGCGCCACAGATACGCAGTATTTT,CASSPGATDTQYF
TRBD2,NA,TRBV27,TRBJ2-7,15,TGTGCCAGCAGTTTATCCGCTAGCGGGAACTACGAGCAGTACTTC,CASSLSASGNYEQYF
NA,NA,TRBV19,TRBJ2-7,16,TGTGCCAGTAGTATAGATGGAACGGGAGAAATGGACGAGCAGTACTTC,CASSIDGTGEMDEQYF
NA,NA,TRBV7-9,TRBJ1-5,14,TGTGCCAGCAGCTTTGAACCGGGTGGTCAGCCCCAGCATTTT,CASSFEPGGQPQHF
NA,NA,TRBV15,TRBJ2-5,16,TGTGCCACCAGCAGAGCCCCGGACACGTACCAAGAGACCCAGTACTTC,CATSRAPDTYQETQYF
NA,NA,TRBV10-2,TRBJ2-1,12,TGCGCCAGCAGTGAGTCGAGCAATGAGCAGTTCTTC,CASSESSNEQFF